Sequencing of this TCR beta chain was carried out in a study of blood T cell repertoires in COVID-19. Study-wide background: Researchers got acute and convalescent COVID-19 samples from the United States, Italy and Spain. From T cells, B-cell-depleted T cells, or PBMCs came the material, which was cDNA or gDNA.

Here immunoSEQ multiplex PCR was the method, and the copy in TCRdb shows in-frame clones only, minus some. The repertoire holds some 37,000 clones, around 83% seen once, with roughly a fifth in the top ten. Trimming cost V 3 bases and J 7 bases, with 15 bases left between them. The CDR3 has 14 amino acids. Germline lookup yields CDR1 MNHNS and CDR2 SASEGT. The chain recombines TRBV6-1 with TRBJ2-5, with a possible D match to TRBD2 (5 bases). Sequenced material: peripheral blood. The clonotype was recovered from a man in his fifties or sixties in a cohort sampled during active COVID-19. This chain's CDR3 is CASSERRLDGTQYF. The CDR3 DNA sequence: TGTGCCAGCAGTGAGAGGAGGCTTGACGGGACCCAGTACTTC.